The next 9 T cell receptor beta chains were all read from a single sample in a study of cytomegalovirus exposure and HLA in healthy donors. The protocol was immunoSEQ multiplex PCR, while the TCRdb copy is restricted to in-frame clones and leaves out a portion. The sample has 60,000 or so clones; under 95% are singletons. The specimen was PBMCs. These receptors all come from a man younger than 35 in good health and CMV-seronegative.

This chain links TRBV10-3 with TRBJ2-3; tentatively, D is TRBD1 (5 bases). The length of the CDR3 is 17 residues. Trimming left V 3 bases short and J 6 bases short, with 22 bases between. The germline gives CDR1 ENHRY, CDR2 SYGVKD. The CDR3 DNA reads TGTGCCATCAGTGATAACCGACTCAAAGGGGTTTCGGATACGCAGTATTTT. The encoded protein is CAISDNRLKGVSDTQYF.

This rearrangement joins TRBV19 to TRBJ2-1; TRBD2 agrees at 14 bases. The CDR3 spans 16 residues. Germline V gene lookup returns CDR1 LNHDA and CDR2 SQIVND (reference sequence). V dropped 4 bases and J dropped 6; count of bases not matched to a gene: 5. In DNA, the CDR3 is TGTGCCAGTAGTACTAAGGGACTAGCGGGAGTCAATGAGCAGTTCTTC. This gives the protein CASSTKGLAGVNEQFF.

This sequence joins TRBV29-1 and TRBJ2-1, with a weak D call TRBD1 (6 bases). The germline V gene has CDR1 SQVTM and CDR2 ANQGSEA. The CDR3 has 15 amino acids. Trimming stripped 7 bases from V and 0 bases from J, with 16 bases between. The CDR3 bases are TGCAGCGCCTCACAGGGTGATGGCTCCTACAATGAGCAGTTCTTC. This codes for CSASQGDGSYNEQFF.

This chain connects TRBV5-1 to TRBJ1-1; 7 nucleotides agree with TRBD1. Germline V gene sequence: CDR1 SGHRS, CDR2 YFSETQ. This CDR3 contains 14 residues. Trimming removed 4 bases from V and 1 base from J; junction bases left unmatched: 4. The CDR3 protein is CASSIRTGNTEAFF. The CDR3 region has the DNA TGCGCCAGCAGCATACGGACAGGGAACACTGAAGCTTTCTTT.

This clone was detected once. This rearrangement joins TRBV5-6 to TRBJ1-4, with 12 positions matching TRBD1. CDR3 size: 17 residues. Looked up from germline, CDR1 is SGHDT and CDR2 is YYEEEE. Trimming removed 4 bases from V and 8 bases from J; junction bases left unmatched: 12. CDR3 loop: CASSPTGTGGLGEKLFF. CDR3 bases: TGTGCCAGCAGCCCAACTGGGACAGGGGGCTTAGGGGAAAAACTGTTTTTT.

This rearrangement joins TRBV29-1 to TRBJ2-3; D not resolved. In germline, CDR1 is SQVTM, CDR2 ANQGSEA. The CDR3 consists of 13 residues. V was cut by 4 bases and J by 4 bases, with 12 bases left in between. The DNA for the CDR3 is TGCAGCGTTGCGCTGACTGTATCAGATACGCAGTATTTT. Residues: CSVALTVSDTQYF.

The CDR3: CASSWGLMGEQFF. CDR3 coding DNA: TGCGCCAGCAGCTGGGGACTTATGGGTGAGCAGTTCTTC. V gene TRBV5-1 combines with J gene TRBJ2-1, with D tentatively TRBD2 (6 bases). The length of the CDR3 is 13 residues. CDR1 and CDR2 from the germline V gene are SGHRS and YFSETQ. Trimming shortened V by 3 bases and J by 9 bases, and 13 bases separated the two germline ends.

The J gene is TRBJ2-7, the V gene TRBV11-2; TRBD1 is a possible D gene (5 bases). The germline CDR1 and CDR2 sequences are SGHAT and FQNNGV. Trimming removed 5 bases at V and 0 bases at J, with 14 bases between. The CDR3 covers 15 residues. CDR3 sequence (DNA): TGTGCCAGCAGCCCACGGCGGACATCCTCCTACGAGCAGTACTTC. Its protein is CASSPRRTSSYEQYF.

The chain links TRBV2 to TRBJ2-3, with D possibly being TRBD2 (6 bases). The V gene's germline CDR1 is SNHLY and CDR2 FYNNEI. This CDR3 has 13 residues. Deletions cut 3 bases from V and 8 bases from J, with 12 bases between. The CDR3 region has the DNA TGTGCCAGCAGTGATTCGGGGGAAGCTACGCAGTATTTT. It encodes CASSDSGEATQYF.